This TCR beta chain was sequenced in a study of cytomegalovirus exposure and HLA in healthy donors. The CDR3 runs to 16 residues. The V and J ends lost 5 bases and 0 bases respectively, with 16 bases between them. The germline CDR1 and CDR2 sequences are LNHDA and SQIVND (reference sequence). Study-level results: The authors enumerated under 200 TCR beta chains as linked to cytomegalovirus.

Note on this clone: Its specificity is unknown.

TCRdb's copy holds only in-frame clones and misses some; the assay was immunoSEQ multiplex PCR. The table records tens of thousands of clones, 94% of them present only once. This chain uses TRBV19 with TRBJ1-2; maybe TRBD1 (5 bases). The sequenced sample was PBMCs. This TCR was recovered from a young woman in good health and CMV-seronegative. CDR3 bases: TGTGCCAGTAGTCCCTCTACCAGGACAACTAACTATGGCTACACCTTC. Translated, it gives CASSPSTRTTNYGYTF. Complete variable domain (other parts from reference TRBV19 and TRBJ1-2): DGGITQSPKYLFRKEGQNVTLSCEQNLNHDAMYWYRQDPGQGLRLIYYSQIVNDFQKGDIAEGYSVSREKKESFPLTVTSAQKNPTAFYLCASSPSTRTTNYGYTFGSGTRLTVV.